This T cell receptor (beta chain) was recorded in a study of T cell responses to AZD1222 COVID-19 vaccine. Whole-study results and caveats: Among AZD1222 vaccinees, only five or six were seropositive at baseline. Spike regions recognized by vaccine-associated CD4 TCRs spanned the protein, led by 160-218 and 743-854.

Assay: immunoSEQ multiplex PCR; the TCRdb copy retains only in-frame clones and omits some. The sample lists about 110,000 clones; roughly 90% were seen once. Germline CDR1 is LNHDA and CDR2 is SQIVND (reference sequence). The CDR3 contains 14 residues. J was trimmed by 8 bases and V by 8 bases; bases with no gene match: 9. Worth noting for this clone: The antigen is unknown.

The chain uses TRBV19 and TRBJ2-1; TRBD1 aligns across 10 bases. This clonotype originated in an adult in good health. Sequences were derived from peripheral blood, sampled on day 0 of AZD1222 vaccination. The CDR3 is CASADRGQIDEQFF. The CDR3 region has the DNA TGTGCCAGTGCTGACAGGGGGCAAATCGATGAGCAGTTCTTC.